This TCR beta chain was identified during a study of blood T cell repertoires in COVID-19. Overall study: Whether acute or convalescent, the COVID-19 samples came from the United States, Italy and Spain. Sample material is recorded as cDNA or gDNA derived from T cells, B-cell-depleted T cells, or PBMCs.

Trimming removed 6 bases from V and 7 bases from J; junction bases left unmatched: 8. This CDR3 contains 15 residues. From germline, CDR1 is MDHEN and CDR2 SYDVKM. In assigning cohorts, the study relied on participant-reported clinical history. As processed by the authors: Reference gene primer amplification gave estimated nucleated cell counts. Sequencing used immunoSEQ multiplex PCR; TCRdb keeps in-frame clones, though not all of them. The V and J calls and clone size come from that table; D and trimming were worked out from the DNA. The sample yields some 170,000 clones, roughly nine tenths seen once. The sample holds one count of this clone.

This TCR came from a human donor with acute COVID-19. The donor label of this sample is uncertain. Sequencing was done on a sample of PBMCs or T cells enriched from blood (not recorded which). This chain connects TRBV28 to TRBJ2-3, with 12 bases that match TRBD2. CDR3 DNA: TGTGCCAGCAGGTCCTCCGGGACTAGCGGGCATACGCAGTATTTT. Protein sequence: CASRSSGTSGHTQYF.